The 30 T cell receptor beta chains in this list originate from one sample, sequenced in a study of blood T cell repertoires in COVID-19. Libraries were prepared by immunoSEQ multiplex PCR; TCRdb keeps only in-frame clonotypes and omits some of them. Counted here are just under 80,000 clones, 75% to 85% occurring once; the ten biggest clones make up 4.5% to 5.5%. Sequencing input: peripheral blood. These receptor sequences come from a woman in her 70s with acute or convalescent COVID-19.

CDR3 residues: CASSYPASGAYEQYF. CDR3 DNA sequence: TGTGCCAGCAGTTACCCGGCTAGCGGGGCCTACGAGCAGTACTTC. The chain links TRBV6-2 or TRBV6-3 to TRBJ2-7; 9 bases match TRBD2. Germline assignment: CDR1 MNHEY and CDR2 SVGEGT. Trimming cost V 2 bases and J 2 bases; bases outside gene matches: 4. The length of the CDR3 is 15 residues.

The gene calls are TRBV7-3 and TRBJ2-3, with 7 bases fitting TRBD2. The V gene's germline CDR1 is SGHTA and CDR2 FQGTGA. V lost 1 base, J lost 2 bases, and 3 bases stayed unmatched. CDR3 length: 15 residues. CDR3 sequence (DNA): TGTGCCAGCAGCTTAATTGCGGGGGTCACAGATACGCAGTATTTT. This encodes CASSLIAGVTDTQYF.

The chain combines TRBV9 with TRBJ1-3, with D uncertain. The CDR3 is made up of 16 amino acids. V was shortened by 0 bases and J by 2 bases, with 12 bases between the two germline ends. Germline assignment: CDR1 SGDLS and CDR2 YYNGEE. In DNA form, the CDR3 reads TGTGCCAGCAGCGTAGAGGCGAGGATTACTGGAAACACCATATATTTT. Translated, it gives CASSVEARITGNTIYF.

The V and J genes are TRBV27 and TRBJ2-1, with D perhaps TRBD1 (6 bases). The V and J ends lost 6 bases and 4 bases respectively, with 13 bases between them. The CDR3 runs 14 residues. The germline CDR1 and CDR2 sequences are MNHEY and SMNVEV (reference sequence). CDR3 loop: CASRQGHLYNEQFF. The DNA of the CDR3 is TGTGCCAGCAGACAGGGCCACCTTTACAATGAGCAGTTCTTC.

The chain combines TRBV6-5 with TRBJ2-3, with D perhaps matching TRBD2 (6 bases). The CDR3 is 16 amino acids. Germline assignment: CDR1 MNHEY and CDR2 SVGAGI. V gave up 4 bases and J gave up 0 bases, with 14 bases separating them. The CDR3 coding sequence is TGTGCCAGCAGTTTCGCCGGGACTCCTAGCACAGATACGCAGTATTTT. Its protein product is CASSFAGTPSTDTQYF.

This rearrangement joins TRBV19 to TRBJ1-6; a weak D match, TRBD1 (5 bases). CDR1 is LNHDA, CDR2 SQIVND, per germline (reference sequence). The CDR3 loop spans 15 amino acids. V gave up 6 bases and J gave up 7 bases, with 16 bases separating them. The CDR3 DNA follows: TGTGCCAGTAGCCTCAGGGAATTGGGGAATTCACCCCTCCACTTT. Its translation is CASSLRELGNSPLHF.

The chain is built from TRBV29-1 and TRBJ2-7, with D possibly TRBD2 on 6 matching bases. Germline V gene lookup returns CDR1 SQVTM and CDR2 ANQGSEA. The V and J ends lost 3 bases and 1 base respectively, with 16 bases between them. The CDR3 is made up of 15 amino acids. The CDR3 coding sequence is TGCAGCGTTGACGGTTTGGAGGGCCGATCCTACGAGCAGTACTTC. Translating it yields CSVDGLEGRSYEQYF.

The rearrangement links TRBV5-1 to TRBJ2-5; 9 bases agree with TRBD2. Per the germline V gene, CDR1 is SGHRS and CDR2 is YFSETQ. Trimming removed 4 bases from V and 5 bases from J; junction bases left unmatched: 9. The length of the CDR3 is 15 residues. This CDR3 reads CASSLVAGGLETQYF. As DNA, the CDR3 is TGCGCCAGCAGCCTGGTGGCGGGGGGGCTGGAGACCCAGTACTTC.

The chain has TRBV25-1 and TRBJ2-5, with a possible D match to TRBD1 (6 bases). Germline CDR1 reads MGHDK; CDR2 reads SYGVNS. V was shortened by 3 bases and J by 5 bases, with 16 bases between the two germline ends. The CDR3 spans 15 residues. The CDR3 spells CASSEPAGAGETQYF. For the CDR3, the DNA is TGTGCCAGCAGTGAGCCCGCAGGGGCAGGGGAGACCCAGTACTTC.

The V gene is TRBV2, the J gene TRBJ1-1, with D unresolved. V dropped 10 bases and J dropped 6 bases, with 9 bases sitting between them. The CDR3 extends over 10 amino acids. CDR1 SNHLY and CDR2 FYNNEI come from the germline V gene. CDR3 DNA: TGTGCCACCAACTGGTCTGAAGCTTTCTTT. Amino acid sequence: CATNWSEAFF.

The gene calls are TRBV18 and TRBJ1-2, with D perhaps TRBD1 (5 bases). Trimming left V 3 bases short and J 7 bases short, with 15 bases between. There are 14 residues in the CDR3. Germline V gene data show CDR1 as KGHSH and CDR2 as LQKENI. The CDR3 loop reads CASSPKTDLIGYTF. DNA of the CDR3: TGTGCCAGCTCACCTAAGACAGATTTAATTGGCTACACCTTC.

The V and J genes are TRBV18 and TRBJ1-1; 7 positions agree with TRBD1. The CDR3 contains 13 residues. Germline-derived CDR1 and CDR2 are KGHSH and LQKENI. The ends lost 4 bases at V and 3 bases at J; junction bases unmatched: 2. DNA for the CDR3: TGTGCCAGCTCACTAGACAGGGACACTGAAGCTTTCTTT. It codes for CASSLDRDTEAFF.

The chain joins TRBV9 to TRBJ1-1; D is uncertain. The germline gives CDR1 SGDLS, CDR2 YYNGEE. The V gene lost 3 bases and the J gene lost 1 base, with 10 bases spanning the gap. This CDR3 region has 14 residues. CDR3 sequence: CASSADTANTEAFF. The CDR3 bases are TGTGCCAGCAGCGCAGATACAGCGAACACTGAAGCTTTCTTT.

The genes are TRBV27 and TRBJ1-1; the match to TRBD1 covers 10 bases. Looked up from germline, CDR1 is MNHEY and CDR2 is SMNVEV (reference sequence). The CDR3 loop spans 15 amino acids. V lost 6 bases to trimming and J lost 4 bases; unmatched junction nucleotides: 8. CDR3 sequence (DNA): TGTGCCAGCAGGGGCCGGGACAGGGGTGTCACTGAAGCTTTCTTT. Translating it yields CASRGRDRGVTEAFF.

The rearrangement uses TRBV9 and TRBJ2-2; maybe TRBD2 (5 bases). V lost 3 bases to trimming and J lost 5 bases, with 11 bases between them. The CDR3 runs 14 residues. Germline V lookup: CDR1 SGDLS, CDR2 YYNGEE. CDR3 coding DNA: TGTGCCAGCAGCGCGGACTTGATTACCGGGGAGCTGTTTTTT. This encodes CASSADLITGELFF.

The chain links TRBV5-1 to TRBJ1-4; unclear D gene. Trimming cost V 1 base and J 7 bases, with 14 bases left between them. The CDR3 is made up of 15 amino acids. Germline CDR1 SGHRS, CDR2 YFSETQ. The CDR3 spells CASSLIGEGGEKLFF. CDR3 nucleotide sequence: TGCGCCAGCAGCTTGATAGGAGAAGGCGGTGAAAAACTGTTTTTT.

The chain employs TRBV7-2 and TRBJ2-3; the match to TRBD1 covers 8 bases. This CDR3 is 17 amino acids long. Germline V gene lookup returns CDR1 SGHTA and CDR2 FQGNSA. The V gene end was trimmed by 3 bases and the J gene end by 1 base; junction bases not matched to a gene: 9. The CDR3 spells CASSFSQGARRTDTQYF. The DNA for the CDR3 is TGTGCCAGCAGCTTTTCTCAGGGGGCGCGACGCACAGATACGCAGTATTTT.

This chain links TRBV5-4 with TRBJ2-7; TRBD2 is a possible D gene (7 bases). CDR3 length equals 15 residues. Deletions cut 1 base from V and 2 bases from J, with 13 bases between. Germline V gene data show CDR1 as SGHNT and CDR2 as YYREEE (reference sequence). The CDR3 spells CASSLMGGPAYEQYF. The CDR3 coding sequence is TGTGCCAGCAGCTTGATGGGGGGGCCAGCCTACGAGCAGTACTTC.

The chain joins TRBV19 to TRBJ1-6; D unclear. CDR3 length equals 20 residues. Trimming took 1 base from V and 0 from J, leaving 19 bases between them. CDR1 is LNHDA and CDR2 is SQIVND in the germline V gene (reference sequence). CDR3 bases: TGTGCCAGTAGTATAGGGAGTCCCTATCCCCGAAGCTCCTATAATTCACCCCTCCACTTT. Protein: CASSIGSPYPRSSYNSPLHF.

The CDR3 loop reads CASSLRGNTIYF. The CDR3 DNA reads as TGTGCCAGCAGCTTACGGGGAAACACCATATATTTT. The V gene is TRBV13, the J gene TRBJ1-3; no clear D. Trimming left V 2 bases short and J 4 bases short, with 3 bases between. Germline CDR1 and CDR2: PRHDT and FYEKMQ (reference sequence). The CDR3 is 12 amino acids. The full variable domain, rest sourced from reference TRBV13 and TRBJ1-3, is AAGVIQSPRHLIKEKRETATLKCYPIPRHDTVYWYQQGPGQDPQFLISFYEKMQSDKGSIPDRFSAQQFSDYHSELNMSSLELGDSALYFCASSLRGNTIYFGEGSWLTVV.

The gene calls are TRBV11-2 and TRBJ2-5; unclear D gene. This CDR3 is 12 amino acids long. Germline V CDR1 and CDR2: SGHAT, FQNNGV. Trimming shortened V by 5 bases and J by 3 bases, and 7 bases separated the two germline ends. The CDR3 protein is CASSPPKETQYF. CDR3 nucleotides: TGTGCCAGCAGCCCCCCCAAAGAGACCCAGTACTTC.

The chain carries TRBV15 and TRBJ1-4; TRBD1 aligns across 9 bases. After removal of 3 bases from V and 8 bases from J, the junction contained 4 bases not matched to a gene. CDR3 length equals 14 residues. The V gene's germline CDR1 is LNHNV and CDR2 YYDKDF (reference sequence). The CDR3 nucleotides read TGTGCCACCAGCAGGGACAGGGGTAGCGAAAAACTGTTTTTT. This gives the protein CATSRDRGSEKLFF.

The V and J genes are TRBV6-1 and TRBJ2-7; 9 bases are shared with TRBD1. The CDR3 contains 18 residues. The V gene's germline CDR1 is MNHNS and CDR2 SASEGT. V gave up 2 bases and J gave up 3 bases; unmatched junction bases: 14. The CDR3 region is CASSEQNFSTGGRYEQYF. CDR3 nucleotide sequence: TGTGCCAGCAGTGAACAAAACTTCTCGACAGGGGGTCGCTACGAGCAGTACTTC.

The V call is TRBV7-9, the J call TRBJ2-7; D not resolved. This CDR3 has 14 residues. Trimming took 1 base from V and 0 from J, leaving 7 bases between them. CDR1 is SEHNR, CDR2 FQNEAQ, per germline (reference sequence). CDR3 residues: CASSLDRSSYEQYF. The DNA of the CDR3 is TGTGCCAGCAGCTTAGACCGGAGCTCCTACGAGCAGTACTTC.

The chain recombines TRBV6-1 with TRBJ1-4, with 11 bases matching TRBD1. Germline trimming cut 2 bases from V and 10 bases from J; bases unmatched to any gene: 6. Looked up from germline, CDR1 is MNHNS and CDR2 is SASEGT. The CDR3 extends over 15 amino acids. The DNA for the CDR3 is TGTGCCAGCAGTGAACGGGACAGGGGGAGGGTAAAACTGTTTTTT. Its protein product is CASSERDRGRVKLFF.

The CDR3 loop is CASSLDNRMSGYTF. CDR3 bases: TGTGCCAGCAGCTTAGATAACAGGATGAGTGGCTACACCTTC. The V call is TRBV7-9, the J call TRBJ1-2, with a possible D match to TRBD1 (5 bases). The CDR3 covers 14 residues. Germline assignment: CDR1 SEHNR and CDR2 FQNEAQ (reference sequence). Trimming removed 1 base from V and 7 bases from J, with 13 bases in between.

CDR3 sequence: CASSGGQHTPSYEQYF. The CDR3 DNA is TGCGCCAGCAGCGGGGGACAGCACACTCCCTCCTACGAGCAGTACTTC. This chain connects TRBV5-1 to TRBJ2-7; 7 nucleotides agree with TRBD1. Trimming cost V 4 bases and J 0 bases; bases outside gene matches: 10. CDR3 length: 16 residues. Germline loops: CDR1 SGHRS, CDR2 YFSETQ.

V usage is TRBV4-1 and J usage is TRBJ1-2; no firm D call. V lost 4 bases to trimming and J lost 4 bases, with 13 bases between them. CDR1 and CDR2 (germline): MGHRA, YSYEKL. The CDR3 contains 14 residues. In DNA form, the CDR3 reads TGCGCCAGCAGCCCCGAAAAAGGCGGCTATGGCTACACCTTC. Encoded protein: CASSPEKGGYGYTF.

The chain links TRBV16 to TRBJ2-4; 13 nucleotides align to TRBD2. Germline assignment: CDR1 KGHSY and CDR2 FQNENV. CDR3 size: 18 residues. V was clipped by 4 bases and J by 0 bases; unmatched bases: 6. In nucleotides, the CDR3 is TGTGCCAGCAGCCCCGGACTAGCGGGGGCCCTAGCCAAAAACATTCAGTACTTC. Protein: CASSPGLAGALAKNIQYF.

V gene TRBV28 combines with J gene TRBJ1-1; the D gene is possibly TRBD1 (6 bases). V was shortened by 7 bases and J by 8 bases, with 14 bases between the two germline ends. There are 12 residues in the CDR3. In germline, CDR1 is MDHEN, CDR2 SYDVKM. CDR3 DNA: TGTGCCAGCATAAAGCCCCAGGGGGAAGCTTTCTTT. Its translation: CASIKPQGEAFF.